Listed below are T cell receptor beta chains from one sample, sequenced in a study of shared clonotypes between healthy human individuals. Some clones are missing from TCRdb's copy, which holds only in-frame ones; the method was immunoSEQ multiplex PCR. The sample includes around 2.1 million clones, approximately 94% of them seen just once. Sequencing was done on a sample of naive CD8+ T cells from PBMCs. These receptors originate from a man between 18 and 29 years old in good health. Some clones in this sample may be carry-over from other donors' samples. Each CDR3 is given with its conserved first and last residue. The D gene is left open where the match is weak. Expanded clones are given a class, and other clones once, few, many or no size at all.

J gene,D gene,clone size,V gene,CDR3 DNA,CDR3 protein
TRBJ1-3,NA,NA,TRBV6-5,TGTGCCAGCAGTGGGACGGGGCTTTCTGGAAACACCATATATTTT,CASSGTGLSGNTIYF
TRBJ2-6,TRBD2,NA,TRBV7-3,TGTGCCAGCAGCTTGGGACTAGTCTCTGGGGCCAACGTCCTGACTTTC,CASSLGLVSGANVLTF
TRBJ2-5,NA,NA,TRBV4-3,TGCGCCAGCAGCCCCGGTGGTTGGACGTACCAAGAGACCCAGTACTTC,CASSPGGWTYQETQYF
TRBJ1-5,TRBD1,NA,TRBV4-3,TGCGCCAGCAGCCACAAAGGGACAGGGTGGCAGCCCCAGCATTTT,CASSHKGTGWQPQHF
TRBJ2-1,TRBD2,few,TRBV27,TGTGCCAGCAGTTTATTAGCGGGAGGTTACAATGAGCAGTTCTTC,CASSLLAGGYNEQFF
TRBJ2-6,NA,NA,TRBV6-1,TGTGCCAGCAGTGAAGCGGAGGGTTCGAGAGGGGCCAACGTCCTGACTTTC,CASSEAEGSRGANVLTF
TRBJ1-1,TRBD1,NA,TRBV28,TGTGCCAGCACCGCCCTAGGTGGGACAGCGAACACTGAAGCTTTCTTT,CASTALGGTANTEAFF
TRBJ2-1,NA,NA,TRBV7-9,TGTGCGGGCAGCCGCAGCAGAGGAGACAATGAGCAGTTCTTC,CAGSRSRGDNEQFF
TRBJ1-5,NA,NA,TRBV28,TGTGCCAGCAGTTTTGGGGACCCTTTTCAGCCCCAGCATTTT,CASSFGDPFQPQHF
TRBJ2-3,NA,NA,TRBV7-2,TGTGCCAGCAGCTCCACTCTTAGAGATACGCAGTATTTT,CASSSTLRDTQYF
TRBJ2-7,TRBD2,NA,TRBV28,TGTGCCAGCAGTTTTTCTCCAGCGGGAGAGTACTACGAGCAGTACTTC,CASSFSPAGEYYEQYF
TRBJ2-5,NA,NA,TRBV11-2,TGTGCCAGCACCCTAACGGTGACGGGGGCGAGTGGAGAGACCCAGTACTTC,CASTLTVTGASGETQYF
TRBJ2-7,NA,NA,TRBV28,TGTGCCAGCAGTTTGCTAGCCAGGACCCGCTACGAGCAGTACTTC,CASSLLARTRYEQYF
TRBJ2-2,NA,NA,TRBV27,TGTGCCAGCAGTTTACAGCCCGGGGAGCTGTTTTTT,CASSLQPGELFF
TRBJ2-7,NA,NA,TRBV2,TGTGCCAGCAGTGTGACCCTTCGGGACGAGCAGTACTTC,CASSVTLRDEQYF
TRBJ2-2,TRBD2,once,TRBV28,TGTGCCAGCAGTTCCTTGAGACTAGCGAGAAACACCGGGGAGCTGTTTTTT,CASSSLRLARNTGELFF
TRBJ1-2,TRBD1,once,TRBV6-5,TGTGCCAGCAGTTTCGGGACAGGCGGCGGCTACACCTTC,CASSFGTGGGYTF
TRBJ2-1,TRBD2,NA,TRBV5-1,TGCGCCAGCAGCTACAGCGGGAACTACAATGAGCAGTTCTTC,CASSYSGNYNEQFF
TRBJ2-7,NA,NA,TRBV29-1,TGCAGCGTTGAGAGGGGGTCCTCCTACGAGCAGTACTTC,CSVERGSSYEQYF
TRBJ2-7,TRBD2,NA,TRBV4-1,TGCGCCAGCAGCCAAGAAGTAGCGGGCGCTCCCTACGAGCAGTACTTC,CASSQEVAGAPYEQYF
TRBJ1-2,NA,NA,TRBV5-4,TGTGCCAGCAGCTTGGATGGAGGGAACTATGGCTACACCTTC,CASSLDGGNYGYTF
TRBJ1-2,NA,NA,TRBV14,TGTGCCAGCAGCCAAGGAGACAAAAAGGATGGCTACACCTTC,CASSQGDKKDGYTF
TRBJ1-1,NA,NA,TRBV7-9,TGTGCCAGCAGCTTAGCCTTTATGCAGGTGAACACTGAAGCTTTCTTT,CASSLAFMQVNTEAFF
TRBJ1-6,NA,NA,TRBV7-9,TGTGCCAGCAGCTCGCCCCAGGGAAGGAGTTCACCCCTCCACTTT,CASSSPQGRSSPLHF
TRBJ1-1,NA,NA,TRBV10-3,TGTGCCATCAGACAGGTAGGCACTGAAGCTTTCTTT,CAIRQVGTEAFF
TRBJ2-7,NA,NA,TRBV9,TGTGCCAGCAGCCCAGGGGAGACCTACGAGCAGTACTTC,CASSPGETYEQYF
TRBJ2-5,NA,NA,TRBV6-1,TGTGCCAGCAGTTTAAGCCAGGGCTGGGAGACCCAGTACTTC,CASSLSQGWETQYF
TRBJ2-7,NA,NA,TRBV27,TGTGCCAGCAGTCCCCGGACATCAACCTACGAGCAGTACTTC,CASSPRTSTYEQYF
TRBJ1-5,NA,NA,TRBV27,TGTGCCAGCAGTTTAGGTGGATCCCAGCCCCAGCATTTT,CASSLGGSQPQHF
TRBJ2-7,NA,NA,TRBV27,TGTGCCAGCAGTCGCCCGGGAGCCGACGAGCAGTACTTC,CASSRPGADEQYF
TRBJ2-7,TRBD1,NA,TRBV2,TGTGCCAGCCACCCTCCCGAGGGGGCGTCCTACGAGCAGTACTTC,CASHPPEGASYEQYF
TRBJ2-1,TRBD2,NA,TRBV27,TGTGCCAGCAGTCTACTAGCGGGGGAGCAGTTCTTC,CASSLLAGEQFF
TRBJ1-5,TRBD1,NA,TRBV28,TGTGCCAGCAGCTATACAGGGGCCGGTAGCAATCAGCCCCAGCATTTT,CASSYTGAGSNQPQHF
TRBJ2-7,NA,NA,TRBV9,TGTGCCAGCAGCGTAGGTGCTACCTCCTACGAGCAGTACTTC,CASSVGATSYEQYF
TRBJ2-1,TRBD2,NA,TRBV4-3,TGCGCCAGCAGCCAAGATCGAAGCGGGAGGGTTGGCAATGAGCAGTTCTTC,CASSQDRSGRVGNEQFF
TRBJ1-1,NA,NA,TRBV19,TGTGCCAGTACCGACCTTAAGGGATACACTGAAGCTTTCTTT,CASTDLKGYTEAFF
TRBJ1-2,NA,NA,TRBV7-2,TGTGCCAGCAGCTGGCGGGAGGTCCTGAACTATGGCTACACCTTC,CASSWREVLNYGYTF
TRBJ1-2,NA,NA,TRBV25-1,TGTGCCAGCAGCGGGGTCAGTGCCAGAAGAGGCTACACCTTC,CASSGVSARRGYTF
TRBJ2-7,NA,NA,TRBV28,TGTGCCAGCCAGGGATTTCGGGACGAGCAGTACTTC,CASQGFRDEQYF
TRBJ2-3,TRBD2,NA,TRBV7-9,TGTGCCAGCAGCCGTAGACTAGCGGGAGTCACAGATACGCAGTATTTT,CASSRRLAGVTDTQYF
TRBJ2-2,NA,NA,TRBV29-1,TGCAGCGCCCCCAATAGAGGCGAAAACACCGGGGAGCTGTTTTTT,CSAPNRGENTGELFF
TRBJ2-7,NA,NA,TRBV5-4,TGTGCCAGCAGCTTCCGGGAGACCTACGAGCAGTACTTC,CASSFRETYEQYF
TRBJ2-1,TRBD2,once,TRBV10-3,TGTGCCATCAGTGAAGCGGGAGTCATGGCCAATGAGCAGTTCTTC,CAISEAGVMANEQFF
TRBJ1-5,NA,NA,TRBV4-2,TGTGCCAGCAGCCAAGAGGAAACAGCGCACAATCAGCCCCAGCATTTT,CASSQEETAHNQPQHF
TRBJ2-7,NA,NA,TRBV11-2,TGTGCCAGCAGCTCCCGGGAAGGGCCCCCCTACGAGCAGTACTTC,CASSSREGPPYEQYF
TRBJ2-5,TRBD2,NA,TRBV5-4,TGTGCCAGCAGCTTGTCAGGGAGGGGAGAGACCCAGTACTTC,CASSLSGRGETQYF
TRBJ2-7,NA,NA,TRBV28,TGTGCCAGCTTCAGGGATTCCTACGAGCAGTACTTC,CASFRDSYEQYF
TRBJ2-7,NA,NA,TRBV5-1,TGCGCCAGCAGCTTGGAGGGGGGAGGCAACGAGCAGTACTTC,CASSLEGGGNEQYF
TRBJ2-1,NA,NA,TRBV4-2,TGTGCCAGCAGTACTGGGGCTCAAAAGTACAATGAGCAGTTCTTC,CASSTGAQKYNEQFF
TRBJ2-3,TRBD2,NA,TRBV4-3,TGCGCCAGCAGCCTTAAGACAGCGGGAGGCACAGATACGCAGTATTTT,CASSLKTAGGTDTQYF
TRBJ1-5,NA,NA,TRBV27,TGTGCCAGCAGTCCCACCCCTTCAACCGCCCCTACTTGGGTCCAGCCCCAGCATTTT,CASSPTPSTAPTWVQPQHF